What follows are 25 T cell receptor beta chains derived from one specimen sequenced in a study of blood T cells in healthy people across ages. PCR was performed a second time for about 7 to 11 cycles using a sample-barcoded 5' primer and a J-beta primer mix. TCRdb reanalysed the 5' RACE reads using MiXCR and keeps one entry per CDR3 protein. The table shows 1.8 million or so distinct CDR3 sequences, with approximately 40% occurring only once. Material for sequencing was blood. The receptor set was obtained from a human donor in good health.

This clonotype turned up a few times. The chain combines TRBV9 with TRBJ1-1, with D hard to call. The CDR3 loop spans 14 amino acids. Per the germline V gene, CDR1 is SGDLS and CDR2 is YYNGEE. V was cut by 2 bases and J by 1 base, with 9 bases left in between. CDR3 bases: TGTGCCAGCAGCGTCGATTCAGCGAACACTGAAGCTTTCTTT. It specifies CASSVDSANTEAFF.

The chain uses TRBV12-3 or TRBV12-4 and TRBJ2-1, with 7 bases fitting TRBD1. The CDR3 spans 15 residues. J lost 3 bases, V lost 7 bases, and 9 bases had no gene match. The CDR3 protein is CASKGTEIVYNEQFF. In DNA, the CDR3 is TGTGCCAGCAAAGGGACAGAGATCGTCTACAATGAGCAGTTCTTC.

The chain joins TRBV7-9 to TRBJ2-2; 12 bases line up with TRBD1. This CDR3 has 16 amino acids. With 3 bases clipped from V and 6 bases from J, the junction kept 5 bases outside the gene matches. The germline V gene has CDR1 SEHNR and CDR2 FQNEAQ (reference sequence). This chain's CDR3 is CASSFGTGGLAGELFF. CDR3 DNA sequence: TGTGCCAGCAGCTTTGGGACAGGGGGCCTGGCCGGGGAGCTGTTTTTT.

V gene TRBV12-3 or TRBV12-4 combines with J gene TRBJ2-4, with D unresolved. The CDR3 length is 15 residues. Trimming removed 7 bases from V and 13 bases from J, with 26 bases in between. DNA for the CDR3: TGTGCCAGCACCTCAACACCAATCTCCTACAATGAGCAGTACTTC. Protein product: CASTSTPISYNEQYF.

This chain's CDR3 is CASSLFAGTVNTEAFF. The CDR3 DNA reads as TGTGCCAGCAGCTTATTTGCCGGGACGGTGAACACTGAAGCTTTCTTT. This chain connects TRBV7-6 to TRBJ1-1; possibly TRBD1 for D (5 bases). Germline assignment: CDR1 SGHVS and CDR2 FNYEAQ. With 2 bases removed from V and 0 bases from J, the gap between germline ends came to 13 bases. CDR3 length: 16 residues.

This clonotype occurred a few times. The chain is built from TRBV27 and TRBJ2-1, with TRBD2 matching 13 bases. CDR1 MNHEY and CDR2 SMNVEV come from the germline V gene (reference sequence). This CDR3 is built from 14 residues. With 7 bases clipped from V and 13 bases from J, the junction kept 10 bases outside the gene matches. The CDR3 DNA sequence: TGTGCCAGCACCTGGACTAGCGGGGGCCCCGAACAGTTCTTC. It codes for CASTWTSGGPEQFF.

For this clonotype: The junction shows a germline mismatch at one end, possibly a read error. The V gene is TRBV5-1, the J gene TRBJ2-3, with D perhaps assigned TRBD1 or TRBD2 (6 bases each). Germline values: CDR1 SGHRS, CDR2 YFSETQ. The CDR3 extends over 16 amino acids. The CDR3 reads CASSWRGATSTDTQDF. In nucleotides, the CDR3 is TGCGCCAGCAGCTGGAGGGGGGCTACTAGCACAGATACGCAGGATTTT.

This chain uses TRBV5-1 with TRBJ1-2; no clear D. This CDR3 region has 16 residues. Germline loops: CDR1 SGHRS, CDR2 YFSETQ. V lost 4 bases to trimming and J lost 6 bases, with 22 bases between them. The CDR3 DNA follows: TGCGCCAGCAGCCCACGGGGAGCGTTCTCCGCTGATGGCTACACCTTC. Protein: CASSPRGAFSADGYTF.

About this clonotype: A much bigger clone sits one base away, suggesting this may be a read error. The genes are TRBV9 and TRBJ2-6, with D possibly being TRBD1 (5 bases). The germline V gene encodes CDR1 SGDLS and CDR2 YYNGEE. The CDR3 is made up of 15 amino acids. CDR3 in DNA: TGTGCCAGCAGCGTAGAGGGCTCTGGGGCCAACGTCCGGACTTTC. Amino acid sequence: CASSVEGSGANVRTF.

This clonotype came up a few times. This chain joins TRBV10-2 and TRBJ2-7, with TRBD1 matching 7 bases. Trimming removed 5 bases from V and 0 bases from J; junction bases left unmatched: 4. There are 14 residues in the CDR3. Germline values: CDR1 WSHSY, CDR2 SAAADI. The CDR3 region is CASSTTGFSYEQYF. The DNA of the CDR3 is TGCGCCAGCAGTACGACAGGGTTCTCCTACGAGCAGTACTTC.

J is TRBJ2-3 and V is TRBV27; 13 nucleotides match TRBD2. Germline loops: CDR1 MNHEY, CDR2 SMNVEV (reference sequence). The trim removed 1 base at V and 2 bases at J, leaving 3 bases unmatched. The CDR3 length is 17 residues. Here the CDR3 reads CASSLLGLAGSTDTQYF. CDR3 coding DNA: TGTGCCAGCAGTTTATTGGGACTAGCGGGGTCCACAGATACGCAGTATTTT.

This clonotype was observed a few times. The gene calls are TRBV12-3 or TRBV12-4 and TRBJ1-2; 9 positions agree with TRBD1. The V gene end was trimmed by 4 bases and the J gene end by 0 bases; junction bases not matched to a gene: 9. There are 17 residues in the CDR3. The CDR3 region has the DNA TGTGCCAGCAGTTCGACAGGGGGACAGTTACCTAACTATGGCTACACCTTC. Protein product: CASSSTGGQLPNYGYTF.

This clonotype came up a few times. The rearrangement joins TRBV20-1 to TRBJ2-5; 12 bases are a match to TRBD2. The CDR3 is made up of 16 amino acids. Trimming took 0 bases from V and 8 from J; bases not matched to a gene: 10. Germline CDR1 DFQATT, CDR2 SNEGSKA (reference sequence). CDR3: CSARDLRTSGALTQYF. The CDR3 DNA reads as TGCAGTGCTAGAGATCTAAGGACTAGCGGGGCTTTAACCCAGTACTTC.

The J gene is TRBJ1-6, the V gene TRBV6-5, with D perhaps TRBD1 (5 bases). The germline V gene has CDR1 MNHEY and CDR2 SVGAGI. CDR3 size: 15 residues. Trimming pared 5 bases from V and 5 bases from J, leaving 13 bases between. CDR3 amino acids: CASSRLQANNSPLHF. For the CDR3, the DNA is TGTGCCAGCAGTCGCCTACAGGCTAATAATTCACCCCTCCACTTT.

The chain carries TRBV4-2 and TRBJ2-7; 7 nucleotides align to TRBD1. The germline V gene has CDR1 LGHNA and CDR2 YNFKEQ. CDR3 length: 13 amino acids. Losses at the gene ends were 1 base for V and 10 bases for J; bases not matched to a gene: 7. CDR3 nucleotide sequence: TGTGCCAGCAGCCAAGTCGTTCTAGGGGGCCAGTACTTC. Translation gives CASSQVVLGGQYF.

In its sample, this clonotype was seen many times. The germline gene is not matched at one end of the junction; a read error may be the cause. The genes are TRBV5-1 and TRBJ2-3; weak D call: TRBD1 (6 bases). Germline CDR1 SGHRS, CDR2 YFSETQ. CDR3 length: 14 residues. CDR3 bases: TGTGCCAGCAGTTTAGCAGGGGCGGTAGATACGCAGTATTTT. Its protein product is CASSLAGAVDTQYF.

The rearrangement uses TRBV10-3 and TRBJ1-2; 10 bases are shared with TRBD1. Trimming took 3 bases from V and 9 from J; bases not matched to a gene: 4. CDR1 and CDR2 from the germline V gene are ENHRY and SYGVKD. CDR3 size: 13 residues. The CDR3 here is CAISDQGQGSYTF. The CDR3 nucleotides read TGTGCCATCAGTGATCAGGGACAGGGGAGCTACACCTTC.

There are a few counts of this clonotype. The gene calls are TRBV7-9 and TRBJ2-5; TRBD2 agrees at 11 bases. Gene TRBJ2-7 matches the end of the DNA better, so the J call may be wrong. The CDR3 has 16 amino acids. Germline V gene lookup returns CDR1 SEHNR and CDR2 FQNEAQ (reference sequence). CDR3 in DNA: TGTGCCAGCAGCTTAACGACTAGCGGGACTTTTGACGAGCAGTACTTC. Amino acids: CASSLTTSGTFDEQYF.

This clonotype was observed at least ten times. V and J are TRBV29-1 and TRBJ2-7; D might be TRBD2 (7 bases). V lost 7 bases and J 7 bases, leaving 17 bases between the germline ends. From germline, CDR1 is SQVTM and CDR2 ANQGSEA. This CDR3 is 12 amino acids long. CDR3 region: CSAKQGAGEQYF. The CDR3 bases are TGCAGCGCCAAACAGGGAGCGGGGGAGCAGTACTTC.

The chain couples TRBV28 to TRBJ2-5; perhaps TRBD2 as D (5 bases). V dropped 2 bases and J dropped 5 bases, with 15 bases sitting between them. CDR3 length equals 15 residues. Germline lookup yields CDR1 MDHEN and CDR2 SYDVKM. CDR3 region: CASSLLARLGETQYF. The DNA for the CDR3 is TGTGCCAGCAGTTTACTAGCTCGGTTAGGGGAGACCCAGTACTTC.

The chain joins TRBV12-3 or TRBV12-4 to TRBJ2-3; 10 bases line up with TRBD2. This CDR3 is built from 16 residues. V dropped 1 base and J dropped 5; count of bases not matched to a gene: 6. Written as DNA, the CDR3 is TGTGCCAGCAGTTTAGATGTGGGACTAGCGAAAGATACGCAGTATTTT. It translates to CASSLDVGLAKDTQYF.

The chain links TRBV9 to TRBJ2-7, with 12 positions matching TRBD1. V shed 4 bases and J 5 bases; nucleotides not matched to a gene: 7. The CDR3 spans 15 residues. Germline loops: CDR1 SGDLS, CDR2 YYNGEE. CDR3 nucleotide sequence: TGTGCCAGCAGCCCGGAGGGACAGGGGGCTCACGAGCAGTACTTC. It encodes CASSPEGQGAHEQYF.

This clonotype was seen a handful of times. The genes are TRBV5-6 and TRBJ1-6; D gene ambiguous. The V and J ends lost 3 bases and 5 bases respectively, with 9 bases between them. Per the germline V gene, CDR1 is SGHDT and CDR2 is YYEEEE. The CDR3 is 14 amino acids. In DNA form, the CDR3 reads TGTGCCAGCAGCTCTCAGCGAAATAATTCACCCCTCCACTTT. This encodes CASSSQRNNSPLHF.

The chain's CDR3 is CASEGFLLSPLHF. DNA of the CDR3: TGTGCCAGCGAGGGATTCTTATTATCACCCCTCCACTTT. V usage is TRBV6-1 and J usage is TRBJ1-6; no firm D call. The V and J ends lost 8 bases and 10 bases respectively, with 15 bases between them. In germline, CDR1 is MNHNS, CDR2 SASEGT. The CDR3 runs to 13 residues.

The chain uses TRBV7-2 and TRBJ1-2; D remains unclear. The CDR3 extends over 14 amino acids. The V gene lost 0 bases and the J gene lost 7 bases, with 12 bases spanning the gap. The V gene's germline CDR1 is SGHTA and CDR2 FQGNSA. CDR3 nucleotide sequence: TGTGCCAGCAGCTTAGCAGGCGGATCATTTGGCTACACCTTC. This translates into CASSLAGGSFGYTF.